This TCR beta chain was obtained from a study of OX40 agonist ivuxolimab in advanced cancers. Broader study findings: The investigators did not determine what antigen specificity the expanded peripheral T cells had.

Produced via immunoSEQ multiplex PCR; TCRdb's table is partial and in-frame only. The sample consists of 15,000 to 20,000 clones, roughly 87% of them appearing once. Trimming shortened V by 0 bases and J by 3 bases, and 15 bases separated the two germline ends. The germline V gene encodes CDR1 MGHRA and CDR2 YSYEKL. This CDR3 has 17 amino acids. As to this clone: Its antigen is currently unknown.

The source material was CD4+ or CD8+ T cells sorted from blood, sampled in a trial of the OX40 agonist ivuxolimab. V usage is TRBV4-1 and J usage is TRBJ2-1, with D possibly being TRBD1 (5 bases). This TCR was sampled from an adult with an advanced solid tumor such as melanoma, head and neck, liver or kidney cancer. The CDR3 DNA sequence: TGCGCCAGCAGCCAAGAATTTAGGGGAATGATCTACAATGAGCAGTTCTTC. It codes for CASSQEFRGMIYNEQFF.